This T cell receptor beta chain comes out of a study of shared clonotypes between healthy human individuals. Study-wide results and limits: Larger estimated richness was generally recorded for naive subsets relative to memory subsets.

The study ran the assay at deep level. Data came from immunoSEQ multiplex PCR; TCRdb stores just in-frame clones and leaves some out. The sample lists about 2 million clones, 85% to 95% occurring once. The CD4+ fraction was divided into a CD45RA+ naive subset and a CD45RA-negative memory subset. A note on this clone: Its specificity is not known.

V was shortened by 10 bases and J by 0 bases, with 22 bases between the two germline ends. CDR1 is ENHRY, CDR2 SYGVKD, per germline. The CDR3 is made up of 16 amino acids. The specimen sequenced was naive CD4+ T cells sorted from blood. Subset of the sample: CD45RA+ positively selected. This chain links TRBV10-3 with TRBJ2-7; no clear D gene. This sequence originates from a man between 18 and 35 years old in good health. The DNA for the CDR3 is TGTGCCACCAGAAGGTCACCGGGCCTGAGCTCCTACGAGCAGTACTTC. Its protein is CATRRSPGLSSYEQYF.